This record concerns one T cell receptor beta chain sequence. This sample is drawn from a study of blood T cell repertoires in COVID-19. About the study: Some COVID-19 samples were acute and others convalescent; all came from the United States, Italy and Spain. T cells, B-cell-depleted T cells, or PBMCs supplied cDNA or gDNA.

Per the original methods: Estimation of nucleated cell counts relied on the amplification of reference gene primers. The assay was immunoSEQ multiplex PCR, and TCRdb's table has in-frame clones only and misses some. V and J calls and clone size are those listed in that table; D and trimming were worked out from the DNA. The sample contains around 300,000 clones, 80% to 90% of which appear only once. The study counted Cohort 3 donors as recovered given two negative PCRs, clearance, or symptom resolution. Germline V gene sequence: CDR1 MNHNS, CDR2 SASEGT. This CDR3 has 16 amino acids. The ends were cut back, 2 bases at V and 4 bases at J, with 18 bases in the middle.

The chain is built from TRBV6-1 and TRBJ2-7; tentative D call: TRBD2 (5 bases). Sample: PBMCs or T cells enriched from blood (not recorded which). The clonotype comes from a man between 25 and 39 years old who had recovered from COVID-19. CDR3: CASSETFRDPGYEQYF. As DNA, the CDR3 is TGTGCCAGCAGTGAAACTTTCCGGGATCCGGGGTACGAGCAGTACTTC.